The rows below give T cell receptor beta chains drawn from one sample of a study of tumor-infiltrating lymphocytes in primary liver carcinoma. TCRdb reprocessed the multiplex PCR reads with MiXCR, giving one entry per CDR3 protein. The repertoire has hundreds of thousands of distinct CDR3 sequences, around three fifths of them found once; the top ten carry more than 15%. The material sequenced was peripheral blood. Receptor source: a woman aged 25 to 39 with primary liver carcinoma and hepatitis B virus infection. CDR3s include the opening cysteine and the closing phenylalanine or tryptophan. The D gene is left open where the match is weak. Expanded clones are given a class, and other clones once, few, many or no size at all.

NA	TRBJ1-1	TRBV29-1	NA	CSAGSNTEASF	TGCAGCGCGGGTAGTAACACTGAAGCCTCCTTT
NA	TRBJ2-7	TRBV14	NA	CASSQLGVDEQYF	TGTGCCAGCAGCCAATTAGGGGTGGACGAGCAGTACTTC
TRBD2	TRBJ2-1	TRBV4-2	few	CASSPLLAGSEDEQFF	TGTGCCAGCAGCCCACTCCTAGCGGGTTCGGAGGATGAGCAGTTCTTC
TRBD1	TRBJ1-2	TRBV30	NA	CAWSARDRGHGCTF	TGTGCCTGGAGTGCCCGGGACAGGGGGCATGGCTGCACCTTC
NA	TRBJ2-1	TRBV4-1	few	CASSPEIRHYELYNEQFF	TGCGCCAGCAGCCCCGAAATAAGGCACTATGAGTTGTACAATGAGCAGTTCTTC
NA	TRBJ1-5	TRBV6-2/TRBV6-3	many	CASSYSTRNNQPQHF	TGTGCCAGCAGTTACTCGACCAGGAACAATCAGCCCCAGCATTTT
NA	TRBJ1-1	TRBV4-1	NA	CTSSQSPSGGLGEAFF	TGCACCAGCAGCCAAAGTCCCTCCGGGGGGCTCGGTGAAGCTTTCTTT
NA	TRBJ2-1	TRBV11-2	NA	CASSIGGLMSSYNEQFF	TGTGCCAGTAGCATAGGCGGACTGATGAGCTCCTACAATGAGCAGTTCTTC
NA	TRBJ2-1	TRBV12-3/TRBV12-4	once	CASSLASGTSEQFF	TGTGCCAGCAGTTTAGCTTCCGGGACAAGTGAGCAGTTCTTC
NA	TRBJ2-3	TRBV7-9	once	CAGKGSSTDTQYF	TGTGCCGGTAAAGGGTCTAGCACAGATACGCAGTATTTT
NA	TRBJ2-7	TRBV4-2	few	CASSPEPDYEQYF	TGTGCCAGCAGCCCGGAACCAGACTACGAGCAGTACTTC
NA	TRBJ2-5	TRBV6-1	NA	CASSEALSGGQETQYF	TGTGCCAGCAGTGAAGCGCTATCGGGCGGCCAAGAGACCCAATACTTC
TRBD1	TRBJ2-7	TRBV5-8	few	CASSLDPGQGLSYEQYF	TGTGCCAGCAGCTTGGACCCGGGACAGGGATTAAGTTACGAGCAGTACTTC
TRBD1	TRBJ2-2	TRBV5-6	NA	CTSSFDRAGELFF	TGTACCAGCAGCTTTGACAGGGCCGGGGAGCTGTTTTTT
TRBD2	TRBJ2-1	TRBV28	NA	CASMGSGEFF	TGTGCCAGCATGGGGAGCGGGGAGTTCTTC
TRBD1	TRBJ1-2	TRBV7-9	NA	CASSHSGQGYGYAF	TGTGCCAGCAGCCACTCCGGACAGGGCTATGGCTACGCCTTC
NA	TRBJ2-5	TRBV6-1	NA	CASSEILAFQETQYF	TGTGCCAGCAGTGAGATATTAGCCTTCCAAGAGACCCAGTACTTC
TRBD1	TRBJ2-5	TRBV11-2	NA	CDSRPMTGGLGETQYF	TGTGACAGCAGACCTATGACAGGGGGGCTCGGAGAGACCCAGTACTTC
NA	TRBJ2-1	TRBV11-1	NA	CVNRFRRRINEQFF	TGTGTCAACAGGTTCAGGAGGAGAATAAATGAGCAGTTCTTC
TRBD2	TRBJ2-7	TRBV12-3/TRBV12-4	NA	CASSRTSGHSYEQYF	TGTGCCAGCAGTCGGACTAGCGGGCACTCCTACGAGCAGTACTTC
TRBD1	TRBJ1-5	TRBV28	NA	CANRRQGDQPQHF	TGTGCCAACAGGCGACAGGGGGATCAGCCCCAGCATTTT
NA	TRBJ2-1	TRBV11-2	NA	CASTVGPSNNEQFF	TGTGCCAGCACAGTGGGGCCTAGCAACAATGAGCAGTTCTTC
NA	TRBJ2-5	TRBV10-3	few	CAISESRGETQYF	TGTGCCATCAGTGAAAGCAGGGGAGAGACCCAGTACTTC
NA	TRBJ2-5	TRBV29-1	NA	CSVGKDSWGETQYF	TGCAGCGTTGGAAAGGACTCCTGGGGAGAGACCCAGTACTTC
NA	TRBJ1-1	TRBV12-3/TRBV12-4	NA	CASSYHNEAFF	TGTGCCAGCAGTTACCACAATGAAGCTTTCTTT
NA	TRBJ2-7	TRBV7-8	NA	CASSRDTAYDQYF	TGTGCCAGCAGCCGGGACACGGCCTACGACCAGTACTTC
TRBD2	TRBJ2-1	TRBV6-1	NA	CASSYGSADLAGGPNNGQFF	TGTGCCAGCAGTTACGGCAGTGCGGATCTAGCGGGAGGGCCTAACAATGGGCAGTTCTTC
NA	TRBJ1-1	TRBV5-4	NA	CASSLRRDSRATEAFF	TGTGCCAGCAGCCTGCGGCGGGACTCCAGGGCGACTGAAGCTTTCTTT
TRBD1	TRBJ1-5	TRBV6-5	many	CASKGTVSSNQPQHF	TGTGCCAGCAAGGGGACAGTGAGTAGCAATCAGCCCCAGCATTTT
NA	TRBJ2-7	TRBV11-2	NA	CASSSKMRSSYEQYF	TGTGCCAGCAGTTCAAAAATGAGGTCCTCCTACGAGCAGTACTTC
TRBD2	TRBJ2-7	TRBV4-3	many	CASSQDLGSGSGEQYF	TGCGCCAGCAGCCAAGATCTGGGTAGCGGGAGTGGGGAGCAGTACTTC
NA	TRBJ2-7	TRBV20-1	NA	CSANVGGALTYEQYF	TGCAGTGCTAATGTCGGGGGTGCCCTGACCTACGAGCAGTACTTC